What follows describes a single T cell receptor beta chain. The method was immunoSEQ multiplex PCR; TCRdb's version includes in-frame clones alone and lacks a portion of them. The table records more than 150,000 clones, 84% of them present only once. This entry belongs to a study of blood T cell repertoires in COVID-19. Unmatched junction bases numbered 7, after V lost 1 base and J lost 2 bases. This CDR3 comprises 16 residues. Per germline, CDR1 SGHRS and CDR2 YFSETQ. This TCR derives from a man younger than 35 with active or convalescent COVID-19. The chain joins TRBV5-1 to TRBJ1-2; 8 bases map to TRBD1. Sequencing was carried out using peripheral blood. The CDR3 bases are TGCGCCAGCAGCTTGTCACAGGGGGTGACAAACTATGGCTACACCTTC. Translation: CASSLSQGVTNYGYTF.